This T cell receptor beta chain was observed in a study of vaccination and CD4 T cells after COVID-19. Study-wide context: The peptides that stimulated the cells were overlapping spike peptides from SARS-CoV-2, HCoV-NL63, HCoV-OC43 and HCoV-229E.

Scientists ran DNA taken from cultured CD4+ T cells through the Oncomine TCR Beta short-read assay for sequencing. TCRdb reprocessed the PCR reads via MiXCR and lists one record per CDR3 protein. This table has roughly 15,000 distinct CDR3 sequences, approximately 47% appearing once. The CDR3 has 16 residues. The germline V and J ends were trimmed by 0 bases and 4 bases, with 15 bases remaining between them. Germline V gene sequence: CDR1 SGHNT, CDR2 YENEEA. This clonotype has a handful of counts. Its cognate antigen is unknown. Findings and caveats of the study: The median SARS-CoV-2-reactive clonotype number increased from roughly 21 to 40, without statistical significance.

Stated treatment: roughly nine-day PBMC culture with coronavirus spike peptide pools or control peptides (ViraFEST assay). Negative selection yielded CD4+ T cells from day-10 cultures. The receptor comes from a human donor who received a COVID-19 vaccine. The sequences come from CD4+ T cells from blood, cultured in vitro, collected before SARS-CoV-2 vaccination. V gene TRBV11-3 combines with J gene TRBJ1-2, with D unclear. The CDR3 region has the DNA TGTGCCAGCAGCTTAGATTTTGAGGTGACGAGCTATGGCTACACCTTC. Amino acid sequence: CASSLDFEVTSYGYTF.